The 11 T cell receptor beta chains listed next were all sequenced from one sample in a study of blood T cells in healthy people across ages. Primed by a sample-barcoded 5' primer and a J-beta primer mix, a second PCR proceeded for about 6 to 11 cycles. TCRdb independently ran MiXCR on the 5' RACE reads; one entry per CDR3 protein. This table has around 520,000 distinct CDR3 sequences, about 29% appearing once. This same sample was also part of a study on T cells of mothers and their children.

Sequences were obtained from blood. The receptors shown here come from a boy aged 2-9 years in good health.

In regard to this clonotype: Without the conserved terminal phenylalanine or tryptophan, this CDR3 likely stems from a read error. The rearrangement joins TRBV12-3 or TRBV12-4 to TRBJ2-5, with D unclear. The V gene lost 6 bases and the J gene lost 2 bases, with 13 bases spanning the gap. This CDR3 is 14 amino acids long. The CDR3 here is CASSPTEWQETQYS. Written as DNA, the CDR3 is TGTGCCAGCAGCCCAACAGAGTGGCAAGAGACCCAGTACTCC.

V is TRBV4-2 and J is TRBJ2-7; TRBD2 aligns across 9 bases. V lost 5 bases and J lost 2; bases outside the gene matches: 7. From germline, CDR1 is LGHNA and CDR2 YNFKEQ. There are 15 residues in the CDR3. CDR3 in amino acids: CASSSRLAATYEQYF. For the CDR3, the DNA is TGTGCCAGCAGCTCGAGACTAGCGGCCACCTACGAGCAGTACTTC.

This clonotype occurred a few times. V is TRBV3-1 and J is TRBJ2-5, with D unclear. TRBJ2-1 matches the DNA end more closely, so the J call is doubtful. The V gene's germline CDR1 is LGHDT and CDR2 YNNKEL (reference sequence). The CDR3 loop spans 14 amino acids. The CDR3 sequence: CASSQTAARNEQFF. Here the CDR3 DNA reads TGTGCCAGCAGCCAAACTGCCGCCAGGAATGAGCAGTTCTTC.

The rearrangement uses TRBV28 and TRBJ2-1; no definite D call. V gave up 6 bases and J gave up 7 bases, with 13 bases separating them. Germline-derived CDR1 and CDR2 are MDHEN and SYDVKM. This CDR3 has 13 amino acids. The DNA of the CDR3 is TGTGCCAGCAGCCTAGGACGGATAAATGAGCAGTTCTTC. Residues: CASSLGRINEQFF.

This rearrangement joins TRBV5-1 to TRBJ2-5; D may be TRBD1 (5 bases). TRBJ2-1 matches the DNA end more closely, so the J call is doubtful. This CDR3 region has 15 residues. Germline V gives CDR1 SGHRS, CDR2 YFSETQ. CDR3 in amino acids: CASSGAQGSYNEQFF. Here the CDR3 DNA reads TGCGCCAGCTCGGGCGCCCAGGGTTCGTACAATGAGCAGTTCTTC.

The chain employs TRBV5-5 and TRBJ1-2; D is unclear. The V gene's germline CDR1 is SGHKS and CDR2 YYEKEE (reference sequence). V was cut by 2 bases and J by 3 bases, with 5 bases left in between. CDR3 length: 12 residues. CDR3 nucleotide sequence: TGTGCCAGCAGCTTCGAGGACTATGGCTACACCTTC. This codes for CASSFEDYGYTF.

This clonotype was seen a few times. This rearrangement joins TRBV24-1 to TRBJ2-2; possible D gene TRBD2, 5 bases. V was clipped by 7 bases and J by 4 bases, with 9 bases between them. Germline CDR1 KGHDR, CDR2 SFDVKD. The CDR3 consists of 13 residues. The CDR3 nucleotides are TGTGCCACCAGAGGAACTAGCACCGGGGAGCTGTTTTTT. This translates into CATRGTSTGELFF.

This rearrangement joins TRBV6-2 or TRBV6-3 to TRBJ2-1; possible D gene TRBD1, 6 bases. Trimming shortened V by 11 bases and J by 0 bases, and 11 bases separated the two germline ends. Germline V gives CDR1 MNHEY, CDR2 SVGEGT. The CDR3 has 13 residues. CDR3 amino acids: CALDRGSYNEQFF. The CDR3, as DNA: TGTGCCCTGGACAGAGGCTCCTACAATGAGCAGTTCTTC.

The chain couples TRBV18 to TRBJ2-7; 10 bases agree with TRBD1. CDR1 is KGHSH, CDR2 LQKENI, per germline. The CDR3 totals 16 residues. With V trimmed by 3 bases and J by 2 bases, 7 bases remained unmatched. In DNA, the CDR3 is TGTGCCAGCTCACCGTTGGAGGACAGGGGGACCTACGAGCAGTACTTC. It translates to CASSPLEDRGTYEQYF.

In this sample, this clonotype turned up a few times. The chain employs TRBV5-6 and TRBJ2-4; D remains unclear. Germline V lookup: CDR1 SGHDT, CDR2 YYEEEE. The CDR3 loop spans 14 amino acids. V gave up 3 bases and J gave up 0 bases, with 7 bases separating them. CDR3 protein: CASSSTIAKNIQYF. CDR3 bases: TGTGCCAGCAGCTCGACCATAGCCAAAAACATTCAGTACTTC. The whole variable domain, filled in from reference TRBV5-6 and TRBJ2-4, reads DAGVTQSPTHLIKTRGQQVTLRCSPKSGHDTVSWYQQALGQGPQFIFQYYEEEERQRGNFPDRFSGHQFPNYSSELNVNALLLGDSALYLCASSSTIAKNIQYFGAGTRLSVL.

This clonotype was seen more than once but under ten times. V and J are TRBV10-1 and TRBJ2-3, with 13 bases aligning to TRBD2. Unmatched junction bases numbered 3, after V lost 2 bases and J lost 4 bases. In germline, CDR1 is WNHNN, CDR2 SYGVQD (reference sequence). CDR3 length equals 16 residues. CDR3 bases: TGCGCCAGCAGTGAGAGACTAGCGGGAGGCGCAGATACGCAGTATTTT. It encodes CASSERLAGGADTQYF.